This record covers a single T cell receptor beta chain. This sample is part of a study of immune evolution from preneoplasia to lung adenocarcinoma. Trimming cost V 1 base and J 2 bases, with 9 bases left between them. Germline V gene data show CDR1 as SGHAT and CDR2 as FQNNGV. This CDR3 spans 14 amino acids. Sequencing used immunoSEQ multiplex PCR; TCRdb keeps in-frame clones, though not all of them. The profile shows 14,000 or so clones, about 80% of them singletons. The receptor was derived from a person between 65 and 80 years old with lung adenocarcinoma. Sequencing was performed on FFPE minimally invasive lung adenocarcinoma tissue. V is TRBV11-2 and J is TRBJ2-7; D may be TRBD1 (6 bases). The chain's CDR3 is CASSLGGPTYEQYF. As DNA, the CDR3 is TGTGCCAGCAGCTTAGGGGGGCCAACCTACGAGCAGTACTTC.